A selection of T cell receptor beta chains follows, all from one sample in a study of blood T cell repertoires in COVID-19. Method: immunoSEQ multiplex PCR; TCRdb's copy keeps in-frame clones and lacks some. Of under 80,000 clones listed, roughly four fifths are singletons. Sample: peripheral blood. Every receptor here comes from a woman in her sixties with acute or convalescent COVID-19. Both conserved end residues are part of each CDR3. Each record gives: J gene, V gene, D gene, clone size, CDR3 protein. The D gene is left open where the match is weak. Size is stated for part of the rows, as once, few or many counts, or as a class when the clone is expanded.

>TRBJ1-4|TRBV30|NA|few
CAWSAPGSTNEKLFF
>TRBJ2-3|TRBV5-1|NA|NA
CASSSGSTDTQYF
>TRBJ1-5|TRBV6-1|NA|once
CASSEVGGMNNQPQHF
>TRBJ2-1|TRBV5-1|TRBD2|NA
CASSLGRRGGINEQFF
>TRBJ1-3|TRBV29-1|NA|NA
CSVEDQQGSGNTIYF
>TRBJ1-6|TRBV23-1|TRBD1|NA
CASSQSTGTGVWSPLHF
>TRBJ2-3|TRBV10-2|TRBD2|NA
CASSSQRGGDTDTQYF
>TRBJ1-2|TRBV11-1|NA|NA
CASSFSAGANYGYTF
>TRBJ2-1|TRBV5-1|TRBD1|NA
CASSLIVGGMDNEQFF
>TRBJ2-5|TRBV5-5|TRBD2|once
CASSLPLAGAQETQYF
>TRBJ1-1|TRBV18|TRBD1|NA
CASSPRDRVAEAFF
>TRBJ1-1|TRBV24-1|TRBD1|NA
CATSDDRAAFF
>TRBJ1-1|TRBV10-3|TRBD1|NA
CAISRAGGSTEAFF
>TRBJ2-1|TRBV6-5|TRBD1|few
CASSRDRVNEQFF
>TRBJ1-1|TRBV6-6|NA|NA
CASSKSTGQMNTEAFF
>TRBJ1-1|TRBV6-6|NA|few
CASRIWAEAFF
>TRBJ1-1|TRBV6-5|NA|NA
CASSSRGSTEAFF
>TRBJ1-2|TRBV18|NA|NA
CASSLRADLYGYTF
>TRBJ1-1|TRBV6-4|TRBD1|NA
CASSDSLQGTEAFF
>TRBJ2-1|TRBV6-5|TRBD2|NA
CASSLSGGASNEQFF
>TRBJ2-1|TRBV20-1|TRBD2|NA
CSASGTSGGIDNEQFF
>TRBJ1-1|TRBV18|TRBD1|NA
CASSPRQGGTEAFF
>TRBJ2-2|TRBV7-9|TRBD1|NA
CASRRDRGAGELFF
>TRBJ2-3|TRBV6-5|NA|NA
CASSSQVTDTQYF
>TRBJ1-1|TRBV9|NA|NA
CASSVGQGEAFF
>TRBJ1-1|TRBV5-5|NA|NA
CASSPVVQGRNTEAFF
>TRBJ1-1|TRBV7-9|TRBD1|NA
CASSSTGANTEAFF
>TRBJ1-3|TRBV19|NA|few
CASGFRGGASGNTIYF
>TRBJ2-3|TRBV6-5|NA|NA
CASSYSTGLADTQYF
>TRBJ2-5|TRBV12-5|NA|NA
CASAIGGHLQETQYF
>TRBJ2-5|TRBV10-3|TRBD2|NA
CAISDPSGGSLETQYF
>TRBJ2-7|TRBV6-5|NA|NA
CASRTNRDEQYF
>TRBJ1-4|TRBV5-8|NA|NA
CASSLERGFNEKLFF
>TRBJ1-5|TRBV15|TRBD1|NA
CATSRPNRGQPQHF
>TRBJ1-1|TRBV6-1|NA|NA
CASSEVVRNTEAFF
>TRBJ2-7|TRBV5-6|NA|few
CASSSISRAYEQYF
>TRBJ1-1|TRBV2|NA|once
CASYRLTTGKGTEAFF
>TRBJ1-2|TRBV6-5|NA|NA
CASDSTQGAYTF
>TRBJ1-2|TRBV7-9|TRBD1|NA
CASSLTGGWGYTF
>TRBJ1-2|TRBV18|NA|few
CASSPAENYGYTF
>TRBJ2-7|TRBV19|TRBD2|medium-sized
CASSIDFGSGGDGEQYF
>TRBJ2-7|TRBV2|TRBD2|NA
CASRLAGYSYEQYF
>TRBJ1-6|TRBV25-1|NA|once
CASNRQENSPLHF
>TRBJ1-1|TRBV4-1|NA|NA
CASSQEVAVWSFF
>TRBJ2-1|TRBV19|TRBD2|NA
CASQQLAGGRLYNEQFF
>TRBJ1-1|TRBV2|NA|NA
CASSEIRILNTEAFF
>TRBJ2-3|TRBV7-2|NA|NA
CASSFGQSTDTQYF
>TRBJ1-2|TRBV5-1|TRBD1|NA
CASSSGQGNYGYTF
>TRBJ2-1|TRBV7-6|TRBD2|NA
CASSPDVLASAEQFF
>TRBJ1-1|TRBV6-5|NA|few
CASLRPGSGTEAFF